The 7 T cell receptor beta chains reported below all come from one sample, sequenced in a study of T cells after yellow fever vaccination. Each CDR3 protein gets one entry after TCRdb re-called the 5' RACE reads with MiXCR. The table shows 150,000 to 200,000 distinct CDR3 sequences, with 11% occurring only once. Source: CD8+ T cells sorted from PBMCs, taken 15 days after the yellow fever booster vaccination. The receptors stem from a man younger than 30 who received the YFV17D yellow fever vaccine.

This clonotype appeared a few times. The chain couples TRBV6-5 to TRBJ1-1; D uncertain. The CDR3 has 14 residues. V dropped 0 bases and J dropped 5 bases, with 10 bases sitting between them. From germline, CDR1 is MNHEY and CDR2 SVGAGI. In nucleotides, the CDR3 is TGTGCCAGCAGTTACTCACGGTACGGTACTGAAGCTTTCTTT. It yields the protein CASSYSRYGTEAFF.

The chain links TRBV12-3 or TRBV12-4 to TRBJ2-7; weak D call: TRBD1 (5 bases). The CDR3 sequence is 13 residues long. Trimming removed 2 bases at V and 6 bases at J, with 11 bases between. The CDR3 DNA sequence: TGTGCCAGCAGTTTAACAGATCAGGGCGAGCAGTACTTC. It is translated as CASSLTDQGEQYF.

This clonotype was counted a few times. V gene TRBV7-9 combines with J gene TRBJ2-7; D might be TRBD1 (6 bases). V was pared by 6 bases and J by 2 bases, with 17 bases between. CDR1 is SEHNR, CDR2 FQNEAQ, per germline (reference sequence). The CDR3 totals 15 residues. The chain's CDR3 is CASRDDRRGTYEQYF. CDR3 nucleotide sequence: TGTGCCAGCAGAGACGACAGGCGTGGAACCTACGAGCAGTACTTC.

In this sample, this clonotype turned up a few times. The chain couples TRBV6-5 to TRBJ2-7, with a tentative D call TRBD1 (5 bases). This CDR3 is 12 amino acids long. Trimming stripped 2 bases from V and 3 bases from J, with 5 bases between. CDR1 MNHEY and CDR2 SVGAGI come from the germline V gene. DNA of the CDR3: TGTGCCAGCAGTTACACAGGCTACGAGCAGTACTTC. Its protein product is CASSYTGYEQYF.

The CDR3 DNA is TGTGCCAGCAGTTACGGGACAGGGGGCCGATACACTGAAGCTTTCTTT. The encoded protein is CASSYGTGGRYTEAFF. The chain recombines TRBV6-2 or TRBV6-3 with TRBJ1-1, with 12 positions matching TRBD1. Losses at the gene ends were 2 bases for V and 3 bases for J; bases not matched to a gene: 4. The CDR3 is 16 amino acids. CDR1 and CDR2 from the germline V gene are MNHEY and SVGEGT.

This clonotype was detected a few times. V is TRBV7-6 and J is TRBJ2-1, with 9 bases matching TRBD1. Germline loops: CDR1 SGHVS, CDR2 FNYEAQ. With V trimmed by 0 bases and J by 1 base, 13 bases remained unmatched. The CDR3 extends over 20 amino acids. This CDR3 is CASSLAPYGTGLESYNEQFF. The CDR3 DNA is TGTGCCAGCAGCTTAGCACCTTACGGGACAGGGTTAGAGTCCTACAATGAGCAGTTCTTC.

The CDR3 loop is CASSSGGWTGELFF. The CDR3 DNA follows: TGTGCCAGCAGTTCCGGGGGGTGGACCGGGGAGCTGTTTTTT. The chain carries TRBV12-3 or TRBV12-4 and TRBJ2-2, with 7 positions matching TRBD2. The CDR3 runs 14 residues. J was trimmed by 5 bases and V by 4 bases; bases with no gene match: 4.